Below are 31 T cell receptor beta chains sequenced from a single sample in a study of human T cells and chemical hapten exposure. Stated time point: pre-sensitization, week 0. Treatment reported: therapeutic diphenylcyclopropenone sensitization with weekly scalp DPC. TCRdb called the RACE reads again in MiXCR, with one record for every CDR3 protein. The repertoire holds under 100,000 distinct CDR3 sequences, approximately 9% seen once, with 2.6% in the top ten. Material: whole blood, obtained in connection with sensitization to the hapten diphenylcyclopropenone (DPC). These receptor sequences come from a man aged 40-55 years with alopecia areata. Some clones in this sample may be carry-over from other donors' samples.

This clonotype was seen a few times. The rearrangement joins TRBV6-2 or TRBV6-3 to TRBJ2-3, with D maybe TRBD2 (5 bases). Per the germline V gene, CDR1 is MNHEY and CDR2 is SVGEGT. The CDR3 covers 14 residues. Trimming stripped 7 bases from V and 3 bases from J, with 14 bases between. In nucleotides, the CDR3 is TGTGCCAGCAACAACGGGTTAGCGACAGATACGCAGTATTTT. Translating gives CASNNGLATDTQYF.

This clonotype was detected ten times or more. The chain links TRBV6-2 or TRBV6-3 to TRBJ1-4; D gene unclear. Trimming took 8 bases from V and 5 from J, leaving 27 bases between them. Germline CDR1 reads MNHEY; CDR2 reads SVGEGT. This CDR3 has 18 amino acids. CDR3 DNA: TGTGCCAGCCGAAAGACGTCATGGGCCCAAGACTACAATGAAAAACTGTTTTTT. Translated: CASRKTSWAQDYNEKLFF.

This clonotype has at least ten counts. The chain joins TRBV7-9 to TRBJ2-7, with TRBD1 matching over 12 bases. This CDR3 is 14 amino acids long. Germline CDR1 reads SEHNR; CDR2 reads FQNEAQ (reference sequence). With 4 bases clipped from V and 6 bases from J, the junction kept 4 bases outside the gene matches. CDR3 sequence reads: CASSWGGQGAEQYF. DNA of the CDR3: TGTGCCAGCAGCTGGGGGGGACAGGGGGCCGAGCAGTACTTC.

In its sample, this clonotype was seen many times. The V gene is TRBV5-1, the J gene TRBJ1-3; D gene uncertain. V dropped 2 bases and J dropped 1 base, with 13 bases sitting between them. CDR1 and CDR2 (germline): SGHRS, YFSETQ. This CDR3 is 16 amino acids long. CDR3 residues: CASSLNPGLSGNTIYF. DNA of the CDR3: TGCGCCAGCAGCTTAAATCCTGGACTGTCTGGAAACACCATATATTTT.

This clonotype was recorded many times. V is TRBV7-2 and J is TRBJ1-6; unclear D gene. The CDR3 totals 14 residues. Germline values: CDR1 SGHTA, CDR2 FQGNSA. The ends were cut back, 5 bases at V and 5 bases at J, with 10 bases in the middle. The CDR3 DNA sequence: TGTGCCAGCAGCCCTCGACGGGATAATTCACCCCTCCACTTT. This encodes CASSPRRDNSPLHF.

V and J are TRBV20-1 and TRBJ2-3; weak D call: TRBD2 (5 bases). V dropped 6 bases and J dropped 0 bases, with 16 bases sitting between them. The CDR3 sequence is 15 residues long. Per the germline V gene, CDR1 is DFQATT and CDR2 is SNEGSKA (reference sequence). CDR3 loop: CSATQKVASTDTQYF. The CDR3 region has the DNA TGCAGTGCCACCCAAAAGGTAGCGAGCACAGATACGCAGTATTTT.

This clonotype was seen at least ten times. As DNA, the CDR3 is TGCGCCAGCAGCCAAGATTTAGTGAACACTGAAGCTTTCTTT. Protein product: CASSQDLVNTEAFF. The chain joins TRBV4-1 to TRBJ1-1; D ambiguous. Trimming shortened V by 0 bases and J by 0 bases, and 5 bases separated the two germline ends. Germline CDR1 reads MGHRA; CDR2 reads YSYEKL. The CDR3 covers 14 residues.

This clonotype has ten or more counts. This chain uses TRBV29-1 with TRBJ1-2; D is possibly TRBD1 (5 bases). Trimming cost V 4 bases and J 1 base, with 10 bases left between them. The CDR3 is 13 amino acids. Germline V gene sequence: CDR1 SQVTM, CDR2 ANQGSEA. The CDR3: CSVGGQGNYGYTF. As DNA, the CDR3 is TGCAGCGTTGGGGGCCAGGGTAACTATGGCTACACCTTC.

In its sample, this clonotype was seen many times. V usage is TRBV10-3 and J usage is TRBJ1-5; D ambiguous. This CDR3 spans 12 amino acids. Germline assignment: CDR1 ENHRY and CDR2 SYGVKD. Deletions cut 0 bases from V and 7 bases from J, with 4 bases between. CDR3 nucleotides: TGTGCCATCAGTGAGTCGGTGCAGCCCCAGCATTTT. This gives the protein CAISESVQPQHF.

This clonotype occurred many times. The genes are TRBV6-1 and TRBJ2-3; 8 bases agree with TRBD1. Germline CDR1 is MNHNS and CDR2 is SASEGT. This CDR3 is 15 amino acids long. The junction had 4 bases not matched to a gene; V was cut back by 5 bases and J by 0 bases. The CDR3, as DNA: TGTGCCAGCAGTACACAGGGGGTGAGCACAGATACGCAGTATTTT. It specifies CASSTQGVSTDTQYF.

At least ten counts were recorded for this clonotype. This chain joins TRBV7-9 and TRBJ2-5; D gene uncertain. The CDR3 length is 14 residues. Deletions cut 3 bases from V and 5 bases from J, with 13 bases between. In germline, CDR1 is SEHNR, CDR2 FQNEAQ (reference sequence). The CDR3 DNA is TGTGCCAGCAGCTTGGATTTACGGTCCGAGACCCAGTACTTC. Its protein is CASSLDLRSETQYF. Based on the CDR3 plus reference TRBV7-9 and TRBJ2-5, the full variable domain is DTGVSQNPRHKITKRGQNVTFRCDPISEHNRLYWYRQTLGQGPEFLTYFQNEAQLEKSRLLSDRFSAERPKGSFSTLEIQRTEQGDSAMYLCASSLDLRSETQYFGPGTRLLVL.

The chain links TRBV19 to TRBJ1-2; D uncertain. The CDR3 has 12 amino acids. From germline, CDR1 is LNHDA and CDR2 SQIVND (reference sequence). Trimming took 5 bases from V and 0 from J, leaving 4 bases between them. The CDR3 reads CASSAANYGYTF. As DNA, the CDR3 is TGTGCCAGTAGTGCTGCTAACTATGGCTACACCTTC. Filled out from reference TRBV19 and TRBJ1-2, the complete variable domain reads DGGITQSPKYLFRKEGQNVTLSCEQNLNHDAMYWYRQDPGQGLRLIYYSQIVNDFQKGDIAEGYSVSREKKESFPLTVTSAQKNPTAFYLCASSAANYGYTFGSGTRLTVV.

The rearrangement uses TRBV12-3 or TRBV12-4 and TRBJ2-3; D may correspond to TRBD1 or TRBD2 (6 bases each). V was trimmed by 5 bases and J by 5 bases, leaving 17 bases between them. The length of the CDR3 is 15 residues. The DNA of the CDR3 is TGTGCCAGCAGTGCCCGCGGGACAAGAGGAGATACGCAGTATTTT. This sequence encodes CASSARGTRGDTQYF.

The chain is built from TRBV7-2 and TRBJ2-5; 11 positions match TRBD2. The CDR3 length is 16 residues. Per the germline V gene, CDR1 is SGHTA and CDR2 is FQGNSA. The V segment lost 6 bases and the J segment 4 bases; nucleotides outside the gene matches: 10. The CDR3 sequence is CASRETSGNGRETQYF. The CDR3 DNA reads as TGTGCCAGCAGGGAGACTAGCGGGAATGGTAGAGAGACCCAGTACTTC.

The chain has TRBV11-1 and TRBJ2-7, with 8 bases identical to TRBD2. CDR1 and CDR2 (germline): SGHAT, FQDESV (reference sequence). The length of the CDR3 is 13 residues. Unmatched junction bases numbered 7, after V lost 0 bases and J lost 12 bases. The CDR3 DNA follows: TGTGCCAGCAGCTTAGCGGGCGGGAGGAATCCGTACGTC. Its protein product is CASSLAGGRNPYV.

The V and J genes are TRBV24-1 and TRBJ2-7, with 10 bases fitting TRBD1. This CDR3 contains 15 residues. Germline CDR1 KGHDR, CDR2 SFDVKD. The CDR3 is CATSAGQGETYEQCV. The CDR3 nucleotides read TGTGCCACCAGTGCCGGACAGGGGGAAACCTACGAGCAGTGCGTC.

Details on this clonotype: This may come from a read error, since a much larger clone is one base off. The chain combines TRBV5-1 with TRBJ1-6, with unresolved D. The V gene lost 4 bases and the J gene lost 9 bases, with 17 bases spanning the gap. The CDR3 runs to 15 residues. CDR1 and CDR2 from the germline V gene are SGHRS and YFSETQ. CDR3 region: CASSRGERLISPLHF. The CDR3 DNA reads as TGCGCCAGCAGCCGCGGGGAGCGTCTTATTTCACCCCTCCACTTT.

This clonotype has a count of ten or more. The V and J genes are TRBV29-1 and TRBJ1-1; 8 bases match TRBD1. The trim removed 0 bases at V and 7 bases at J, leaving 4 bases unmatched. CDR1 SQVTM and CDR2 ANQGSEA come from the germline V gene. This CDR3 comprises 13 residues. This chain's CDR3 is CSVEERTGSEAFF. In DNA form, the CDR3 reads TGCAGCGTTGAAGAACGGACAGGGAGTGAAGCTTTCTTT.

This clonotype was counted between two and nine times. V is TRBV14 and J is TRBJ2-3; D ambiguous. The germline V gene has CDR1 SGHDN and CDR2 FVKESK. The CDR3 has 12 amino acids. Trimming took off 1 base at V and 5 bases at J, with 4 bases between the two ends. CDR3 residues: CASSQVGDTQYF. CDR3 DNA sequence: TGTGCCAGCAGCCAAGTTGGAGATACGCAGTATTTT.

V usage is TRBV4-2 and J usage is TRBJ2-6, with 9 bases matching TRBD2. The V gene's germline CDR1 is LGHNA and CDR2 YNFKEQ. This CDR3 has 19 residues. V shed 4 bases and J 5 bases; nucleotides not matched to a gene: 15. CDR3 in amino acids: CASSPRVGREGLRANVLTF. CDR3 nucleotide sequence: TGTGCCAGCAGCCCCCGGGTTGGGCGGGAGGGCCTCAGGGCCAACGTCCTGACTTTC.

The genes are TRBV6-2 or TRBV6-3 and TRBJ2-1; tentative D call: TRBD2 (5 bases). V was cut by 11 bases and J by 10 bases, with 15 bases left in between. Germline assignment: CDR1 MNHEY and CDR2 SVGEGT. CDR3 size: 11 residues. CDR3 amino acids: CASATTREQFF. The DNA of the CDR3 is TGTGCCTCAGCAACCACTAGAGAGCAGTTCTTC.

This clonotype was seen more than once but under ten times. V is TRBV7-6 and J is TRBJ2-7; TRBD1 matches at 8 bases. The CDR3 is made up of 16 amino acids. From germline, CDR1 is SGHVS and CDR2 FNYEAQ. Trimming at V came to 2 bases and at J to 1 base, leaving 7 bases not matched to a gene. CDR3 nucleotides: TGTGCCAGCAGCTTAAAAAAGCAGGGGGCATCCTACGAGCAGTACTTC. This gives the protein CASSLKKQGASYEQYF.

The rearrangement uses TRBV14 and TRBJ1-2; D ambiguous. Germline V gives CDR1 SGHDN, CDR2 FVKESK. The CDR3 is 13 amino acids. Trimming stripped 2 bases from V and 6 bases from J, with 10 bases between. Written as DNA, the CDR3 is TGTGCCAGCAGCCAATTTAGCACCCATGGCTACACCTTC. Its protein product is CASSQFSTHGYTF.

This clonotype was detected only a few times. The chain carries TRBV5-4 and TRBJ2-5; 9 bases match TRBD2. Germline CDR1 is SGHNT and CDR2 is YYREEE (reference sequence). This CDR3 is 16 amino acids long. V dropped 4 bases and J dropped 4; count of bases not matched to a gene: 11. In DNA, the CDR3 is TGTGCCAGCAGCGCCTGGGTAGCGGGAGTAGGAGAGACCCAGTACTTC. Protein product: CASSAWVAGVGETQYF.

This clonotype was recorded at least ten times. The V and J genes are TRBV12-3 or TRBV12-4 and TRBJ2-7; D gene uncertain. The CDR3 spans 15 residues. The V gene lost 5 bases and the J gene lost 0 bases, with 14 bases spanning the gap. For the CDR3, the DNA is TGTGCCAGCAGTGCGACCCGGACCCTCTCCTACGAGCAGTACTTC. Amino acid sequence: CASSATRTLSYEQYF.

There are many counts of this clonotype. The CDR3 DNA reads as TGCAGTGCTGGGGGGGAAGCTTTCACAGATACGCAGTATTTT. This codes for CSAGGEAFTDTQYF. This chain connects TRBV20-1 to TRBJ2-3; 7 bases agree with TRBD2. Per the germline V gene, CDR1 is DFQATT and CDR2 is SNEGSKA (reference sequence). V shed 5 bases, J shed 2 bases, and the junction held 7 bases outside the gene matches. This CDR3 comprises 14 residues.

This chain joins TRBV25-1 and TRBJ2-1; 7 bases fit TRBD1. The length of the CDR3 is 16 residues. Per the germline V gene, CDR1 is MGHDK and CDR2 is SYGVNS. V gave up 0 bases and J gave up 9 bases; unmatched junction bases: 11. This CDR3 reads CASSEYPGQVGSEQFF. The CDR3 coding sequence is TGTGCCAGCAGTGAATACCCCGGACAGGTCGGTAGTGAGCAGTTCTTC.

There are a few counts of this clonotype. V usage is TRBV2 and J usage is TRBJ1-2; D call uncertain. The CDR3 runs to 13 residues. Per the germline V gene, CDR1 is SNHLY and CDR2 is FYNNEI. Trimming pared 1 base from V and 6 bases from J, leaving 9 bases between. CDR3 amino acids: CASSEEASHGYTF. The CDR3 nucleotides read TGTGCCAGCAGTGAAGAAGCATCCCATGGCTACACCTTC.

This clonotype came up many times. J is TRBJ1-4 and V is TRBV11-2, with a tentative D call TRBD1 (6 bases). This CDR3 comprises 16 residues. Germline loops: CDR1 SGHAT, CDR2 FQNNGV. Trimming took off 0 bases at V and 8 bases at J, with 16 bases between the two ends. In nucleotides, the CDR3 is TGTGCCAGCAGCTTAGATCGGAGGGGGTTTGGGGAAAAACTGTTTTTT. Protein sequence: CASSLDRRGFGEKLFF.

This clonotype occurred many times. The chain recombines TRBV5-4 with TRBJ2-3; 9 bases fit TRBD2. Germline CDR1 SGHNT, CDR2 YYREEE (reference sequence). This CDR3 has 16 amino acids. With V trimmed by 1 base and J by 5 bases, 8 bases remained unmatched. CDR3 amino acids: CASSLWIAGVEDTQYF. DNA of the CDR3: TGTGCCAGCAGCTTGTGGATAGCGGGAGTTGAAGATACGCAGTATTTT. Variable domain in full (rest from reference TRBV5-4 and TRBJ2-3): ETGVTQSPTHLIKTRGQQVTLRCSSQSGHNTVSWYQQALGQGPQFIFQYYREEENGRGNFPPRFSGLQFPNYSSELNVNALELDDSALYLCASSLWIAGVEDTQYFGPGTRLTVL.

The chain links TRBV24-1 to TRBJ2-7; 10 bases match TRBD2. Germline-derived CDR1 and CDR2 are KGHDR and SFDVKD. Losses at the gene ends were 11 bases for V and 4 bases for J; bases not matched to a gene: 10. The CDR3 consists of 14 residues. In DNA form, the CDR3 reads TGTGCCAGCAAACTAGCGGGATGGTCTTACGAGCAGTACGTC. Translation gives CASKLAGWSYEQYV.